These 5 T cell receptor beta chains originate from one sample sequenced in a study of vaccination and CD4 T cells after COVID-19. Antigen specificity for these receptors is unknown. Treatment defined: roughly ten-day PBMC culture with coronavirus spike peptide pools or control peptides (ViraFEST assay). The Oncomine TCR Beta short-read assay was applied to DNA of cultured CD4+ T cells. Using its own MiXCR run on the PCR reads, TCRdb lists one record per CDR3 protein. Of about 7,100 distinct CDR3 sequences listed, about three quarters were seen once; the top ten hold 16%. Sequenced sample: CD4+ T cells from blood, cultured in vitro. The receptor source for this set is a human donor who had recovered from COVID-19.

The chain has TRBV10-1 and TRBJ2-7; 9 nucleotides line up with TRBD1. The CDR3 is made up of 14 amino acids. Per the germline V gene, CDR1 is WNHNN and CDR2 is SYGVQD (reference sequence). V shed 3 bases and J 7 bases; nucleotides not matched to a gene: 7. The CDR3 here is CASSDYRGRGEQYF. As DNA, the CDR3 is TGCGCCAGCAGTGACTACAGGGGGCGTGGGGAGCAGTACTTC.

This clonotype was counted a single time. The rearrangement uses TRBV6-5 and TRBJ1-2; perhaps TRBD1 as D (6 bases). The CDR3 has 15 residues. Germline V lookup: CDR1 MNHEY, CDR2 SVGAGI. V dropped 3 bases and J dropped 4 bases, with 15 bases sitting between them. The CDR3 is CASSYSQGPFYGYTF. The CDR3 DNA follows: TGTGCCAGCAGTTATAGTCAGGGGCCCTTCTATGGCTACACCTTC.

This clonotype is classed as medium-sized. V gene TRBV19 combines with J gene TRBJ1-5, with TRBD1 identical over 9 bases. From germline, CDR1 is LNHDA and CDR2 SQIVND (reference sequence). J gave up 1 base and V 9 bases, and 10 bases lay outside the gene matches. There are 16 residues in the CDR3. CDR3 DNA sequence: TGTGCCAGCACCCCGACAGACAGGGGGAGCAATCAGCCCCAGCATTTT. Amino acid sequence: CASTPTDRGSNQPQHF.

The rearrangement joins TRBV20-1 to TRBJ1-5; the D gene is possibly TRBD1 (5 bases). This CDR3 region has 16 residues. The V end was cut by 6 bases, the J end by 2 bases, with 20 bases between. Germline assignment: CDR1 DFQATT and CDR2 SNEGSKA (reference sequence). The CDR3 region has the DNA TGCAGTGCCTTACCCCAGGGAGGAGGACGCAATCAGCCCCAGCATTTT. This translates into CSALPQGGGRNQPQHF.

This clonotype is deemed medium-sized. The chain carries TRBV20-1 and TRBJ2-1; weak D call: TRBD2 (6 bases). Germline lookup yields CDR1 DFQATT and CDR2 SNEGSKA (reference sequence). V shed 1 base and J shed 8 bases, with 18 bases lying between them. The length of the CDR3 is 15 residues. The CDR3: CSARGLPGLGDEQFF. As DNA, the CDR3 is TGCAGTGCTAGAGGACTACCGGGACTGGGAGATGAGCAGTTCTTC.